This entry is about one TCR beta chain. This clone was recorded at least ten times. Its target antigen remains unknown. Per-base quality was not reported, and no clone a single base away is much larger than it. The data were obtained in a study of metastatic and nonmetastatic thyroid tumors (dated by TCRdb to 2018 to 2021). With regard to the full study: For patients with malignant and with benign thyroid disease, the researchers compared repertoires between peripheral blood samples and tumor or nodule tissue samples. Beyond this particular receptor, the publication reports: In both blood and tumor samples, TCR beta diversity was reported to be significantly higher in malignant tumors than in benign nodules.

No treatment had been received by any patient before thyroid surgery. Using T-cell receptor beta sequencing, the study looked back at clinical samples from patients collected from the early 2010s to the late 2010s. Including the terminal cysteine and phenylalanine, the CDR3 comprises 15 residues. The retained sequence is limited to the CDR3, 45 bases, with the frame set at the first base. Cut back by 6 bases and 5 bases, the V and J ends lie 14 bases apart. Per the germline V gene (reference sequence), SSHAT is the CDR1 and FNYEAQ is the CDR2. Libraries were constructed by PCR. Data came from an Illumina HiSeq 4000. The TCR beta-chain CDR3 region of each patient was profiled by high-throughput sequencing. In the authors' own workflow: Drawing on CDR3 differences between clinicopathological groups, the researchers built a classifier meant to tell apart patients with distant-metastatic papillary thyroid cancer. To measure repertoire diversity the researchers used the Shannon index, while the Morisita-Horn index served to gauge how similar the tumor and blood repertoires were. TCRdb redid the processing of the public reads, applying fastp at Q25 and MiXCR, and retained in-frame beta chains. TCRdb, not the original authors, processed these V and J calls. Recorded for this sample are about 38,000 clones; more than 25% of them occurred a single time. 9.6% of the sample rests with the top ten.

The source is a female donor with papillary thyroid cancer or a benign thyroid nodule (not recorded which). Some clones in this sample may be carry-over from other donors' samples. Here the chain combines TRBV7-7 and TRBJ1-6; no D gene can be assigned with confidence. Sequencing input: blood. CDR3 sequence: CASRMPGLDNSPLHF. The DNA sequence is given as TGTGCCAGCAGGATGCCGGGCCTCGATAATTCACCCCTCCACTTT. Reference TRBV7-7 and TRBJ1-6 genes cover what lies past the CDR3, so the full variable domain is GAGVSQSPRYKVTKRGQDVTLRCDPISSHATLYWYQQALGQGPEFLTYFNYEAQPDKSGLPSDRFSAERPEGSISTLTIQRTEQRDSAMYRCASRMPGLDNSPLHFGNGTRLTVT.